This is a list of T cell receptor beta chains from one sample in a study of T cells after yellow fever vaccination. One entry per CDR3 protein results from TCRdb running MiXCR on the 5' RACE reads. Of hundreds of thousands of distinct CDR3 sequences listed, roughly 14% are singletons. The source material was PBMCs, sampled on the day of the yellow fever booster vaccination. These receptors originate from a man younger than 45 who received the YFV17D yellow fever vaccine. CDR3s include the opening cysteine and the closing phenylalanine or tryptophan. Fields, in order: D gene, clone size, V gene, J gene, CDR3 DNA, CDR3 protein. The D gene is left open where the match is weak. Some rows mark clone size as missing; the rest say once, few, many or name a class of expanded clone.

D: TRBD2; size: few; V: TRBV5-1; J: TRBJ2-3; DNA: TGCGCCAGCAGCGAAACTAGCGGGGCCTCCAAGGATACGCAGTATTTT; CDR3: CASSETSGASKDTQYF
D: .; size: .; V: TRBV24-1; J: TRBJ2-1; DNA: TGTGCCACCAGTGATTCCCGGGATGAGCAGTTCTTC; CDR3: CATSDSRDEQFF
D: TRBD2; size: .; V: TRBV6-5; J: TRBJ2-7; DNA: TGTGCCAGCAGTTATCGAGCGGGAGGATCCTCCGAGCAGTACTTC; CDR3: CASSYRAGGSSEQYF
D: TRBD2; size: .; V: TRBV11-2; J: TRBJ2-1; DNA: TGTGCCAGCAGCTTAGATCGGGCTAGCGGGAGCTCCTACAATGAGCAGTTCTTC; CDR3: CASSLDRASGSSYNEQFF
D: .; size: .; V: TRBV5-1; J: TRBJ1-1; DNA: TGCGCCAGCAGCTTGCAGGACAGAGCCGAAGCTTTCTTT; CDR3: CASSLQDRAEAFF
D: .; size: .; V: TRBV6-1; J: TRBJ2-1; DNA: TGTGCCAGCAGACCAACGGGCTCCTACAATGAGCAGTTCTTC; CDR3: CASRPTGSYNEQFF
D: TRBD1; size: few; V: TRBV27; J: TRBJ1-4; DNA: TGTGCCAGCAGTTTATGGTCCACAGGGGGTAGTGAAAAACTGTTTTTT; CDR3: CASSLWSTGGSEKLFF
D: .; size: .; V: TRBV9; J: TRBJ1-2; DNA: TGTGCCAGCAGCGTGCAGGGAGGGAGTGCCTATGGCTACACCTTC; CDR3: CASSVQGGSAYGYTF
D: .; size: .; V: TRBV20-1; J: TRBJ2-1; DNA: TGCAGTGCTAGAGAGGCGGGCCCCACAGGTGAGCAGTTCTTC; CDR3: CSAREAGPTGEQFF
D: .; size: few; V: TRBV29-1; J: TRBJ1-3; DNA: TGCAGCGTTTTCCGGGATTCGGACACCATATATTTT; CDR3: CSVFRDSDTIYF
D: TRBD1; size: few; V: TRBV12-3/TRBV12-4; J: TRBJ1-1; DNA: TGTGCCAGCAGTTTGTTCGGGACAGTAAAGGGCACTGAAGCTTTCTTT; CDR3: CASSLFGTVKGTEAFF
D: .; size: few; V: TRBV6-2/TRBV6-3; J: TRBJ2-2; DNA: TGTGCCAGCAGTTACTCGACCACCGGGGAGCTGTTTTTT; CDR3: CASSYSTTGELFF
D: .; size: .; V: TRBV10-3; J: TRBJ2-2; DNA: TGTGCCATCAGTCCCGGGAGTGTGAACACCGGGGAGCTGTTTTTT; CDR3: CAISPGSVNTGELFF
D: .; size: .; V: TRBV4-1; J: TRBJ1-5; DNA: TGCGCCAGCAGCGGGGGGCCCTTGGCGAATCAGCCCCAGCATTTT; CDR3: CASSGGPLANQPQHF
D: .; size: .; V: TRBV4-3; J: TRBJ2-7; DNA: TGCGCCAGCAGTCTAAACACAGGGTCCTACGAGCAGTACTTC; CDR3: CASSLNTGSYEQYF
D: .; size: .; V: TRBV5-4; J: TRBJ1-6; DNA: TGTGCCAGCAGCTTGGCCGGGGGTATCAATTCACCCCTCCACTTT; CDR3: CASSLAGGINSPLHF
D: .; size: many; V: TRBV20-1; J: TRBJ2-1; DNA: TGCAGTGCCGCCCCCGGACTAACCAATGAGCAGTTCTTC; CDR3: CSAAPGLTNEQFF
D: TRBD2; size: .; V: TRBV20-1; J: TRBJ2-5; DNA: TGCAGTGCTAGCTTAGCGGGGTGGGAAGAGACCCAGTACTTC; CDR3: CSASLAGWEETQYF
D: TRBD1; size: few; V: TRBV24-1; J: TRBJ1-5; DNA: TGTGCCACCAGTGACCCGGACAGGAGCAATCAGCCCCAGCATTTT; CDR3: CATSDPDRSNQPQHF
D: .; size: .; V: TRBV7-6; J: TRBJ2-3; DNA: TGTGCCAGCAGCTCCACCATCGCCCCGGCGGGACTTGCGATCACAGATACGCAGTATTTT; CDR3: CASSSTIAPAGLAITDTQYF
D: TRBD2; size: .; V: TRBV20-1; J: TRBJ2-7; DNA: TGCAGTGCTAGACCAATAGCGGGAGTCTTCTACGAGCAGTACTTC; CDR3: CSARPIAGVFYEQYF
D: .; size: .; V: TRBV12-3/TRBV12-4; J: TRBJ2-3; DNA: TGTGCCAGCAGCCCGACTAGGACTAGCACAGATACGCAGTATTTT; CDR3: CASSPTRTSTDTQYF
D: .; size: .; V: TRBV29-1; J: TRBJ2-3; DNA: TGCAGCGTACCTAGACAGATATCCGGCCCAGATACGCAGTATTTT; CDR3: CSVPRQISGPDTQYF
D: .; size: few; V: TRBV5-1; J: TRBJ2-2; DNA: TGCGCCAGCAGCTCCGAGGGCGGGGAGCTGTTTTTT; CDR3: CASSSEGGELFF
D: TRBD1; size: .; V: TRBV11-3; J: TRBJ2-5; DNA: TGTGCCAGCAGCATTGGGACAGGGCGGACCCAGTACTTC; CDR3: CASSIGTGRTQYF
D: TRBD1; size: few; V: TRBV5-5; J: TRBJ1-6; DNA: TGTGCCAGCAGCCACAGGGGTGGTGGATCACCCCTCCACTTT; CDR3: CASSHRGGGSPLHF
D: TRBD1; size: .; V: TRBV6-5; J: TRBJ1-5; DNA: TGTGCCAGCAGTTACTCGACGGACAGGGCTGGTAATCAGCCCCAGCATTTT; CDR3: CASSYSTDRAGNQPQHF
D: .; size: many; V: TRBV20-1; J: TRBJ2-7; DNA: TGCAGTGTGGGGACCGGGGGCTCCTACGAGCAGTACTTC; CDR3: CSVGTGGSYEQYF
D: TRBD2; size: .; V: TRBV28; J: TRBJ2-1; DNA: TGTGCCAGCGGGGGGGGAACCCGGATCATGTACAATGAGCAGTTCTTC; CDR3: CASGGGTRIMYNEQFF
D: TRBD1; size: .; V: TRBV15; J: TRBJ1-5; DNA: TGTGCCACCAACACAGGGGCTCATAATCAGCCCCAGCATTTT; CDR3: CATNTGAHNQPQHF
D: TRBD2; size: .; V: TRBV20-1; J: TRBJ2-3; DNA: TGCAGTGCTATAACTAGCGGGAGTGGTTCAGATACGCAGTATTTT; CDR3: CSAITSGSGSDTQYF
D: .; size: few; V: TRBV7-3; J: TRBJ2-7; DNA: TGTGCCAGCAGCTACACCTCCGAGCAGTACTTC; CDR3: CASSYTSEQYF
D: TRBD2; size: .; V: TRBV3-1; J: TRBJ2-3; DNA: TGTGCCAGCAGCAGGGGACTAGCGGCCACAGATACGCAGTATTTT; CDR3: CASSRGLAATDTQYF
D: TRBD1; size: many; V: TRBV18; J: TRBJ2-1; DNA: TGTGCCAGCTCACCTTGGGACAGGTCAACGAAGGCGCAGTTCTTC; CDR3: CASSPWDRSTKAQFF
D: TRBD2; size: few; V: TRBV4-3; J: TRBJ2-6; DNA: TGCGCCAGCAGCCAAGATTTGGGGGGGTGGTCTGGGGCCAACGTCCTGACTTTC; CDR3: CASSQDLGGWSGANVLTF
D: .; size: few; V: TRBV20-1; J: TRBJ2-1; DNA: TGCAGTGCTCTCCCTCCCGGAGATATTCTCTTC; CDR3: CSALPPGDILF
D: .; size: .; V: TRBV20-1; J: TRBJ2-3; DNA: TGCAGTGCTCCCGACTCTCTCACAACAGATACGCAGTATTTT; CDR3: CSAPDSLTTDTQYF
D: .; size: .; V: TRBV29-1; J: TRBJ2-1; DNA: TGCAGCGTTCCGAGACTAACGAACAATGAGCAGTTCTTC; CDR3: CSVPRLTNNEQFF
D: .; size: .; V: TRBV20-1; J: TRBJ2-7; DNA: TGCAGTGCGGTCACTGGGGGGAAGCAGTACTTC; CDR3: CSAVTGGKQYF
D: .; size: few; V: TRBV6-1; J: TRBJ1-1; DNA: TGTGCCAGCAGGCGGGACGGGTACACTGAAGCTTTCTTT; CDR3: CASRRDGYTEAFF
D: .; size: few; V: TRBV5-1; J: TRBJ2-2; DNA: TGCGCCAGCAGCTCCATGGTCGGGGAGCTGTTTTTT; CDR3: CASSSMVGELFF
D: .; size: .; V: TRBV19; J: TRBJ2-4; DNA: TGTGCCAGTAGTGATAGCGGTCGAGCCAAAAACATTCAGTACTTC; CDR3: CASSDSGRAKNIQYF